Included here is one T cell receptor beta chain sequence, with context. The target antigen is unknown. This entry belongs to a study of CD8+CD57+ T cells in acquired aplastic anemia. General observations from the study: Patients shared 25 to 35 CD8+ CDR3 sequences with controls. Patients did not significantly differ from controls in CD8+ Simpson's diversity.

According to the study, genomic DNA was the template for TCR beta VDJ and CDR3 profiling. MiXCR, applied by TCRdb to the reads, yields one record per CDR3 protein. The table lists about 240,000 distinct CDR3 sequences, around 45% of them singletons, with under 9% in the top ten. In patients chosen for sequencing, flow cytometry had shown CD8+CD57+ cell expansion. The patients, all of them, had severe acquired aplastic anemia. By the time of blood sampling, patients had still received no therapy. This CDR3 contains 15 residues. V gave up 1 base and J gave up 0 bases, with 9 bases separating them. The clonotype originates from a human donor with aplastic anemia. The rearrangement joins TRBV12-3 or TRBV12-4 to TRBJ1-1, with D unresolved. The material sequenced was sorted CD4+, CD8+, or CD8+CD57+ T cells (not recorded which) from PBMCs. CDR3 in DNA: TGTGCCAGCAGTTTAGTTTCGGGGATGAACACTGAAGCTTTCTTT. This encodes CASSLVSGMNTEAFF.